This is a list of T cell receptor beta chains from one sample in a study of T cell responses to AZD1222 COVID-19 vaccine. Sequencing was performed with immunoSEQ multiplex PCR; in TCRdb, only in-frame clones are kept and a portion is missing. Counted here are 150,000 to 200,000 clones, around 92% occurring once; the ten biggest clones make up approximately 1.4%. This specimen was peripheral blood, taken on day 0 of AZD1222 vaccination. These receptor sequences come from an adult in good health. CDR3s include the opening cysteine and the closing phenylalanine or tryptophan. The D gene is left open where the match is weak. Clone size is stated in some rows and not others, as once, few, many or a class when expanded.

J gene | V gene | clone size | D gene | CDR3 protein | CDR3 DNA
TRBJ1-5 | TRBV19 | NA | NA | CASSTAGLHNLPQHF | TGTGCCAGTAGTACCGCGGGGCTGCATAATTTGCCCCAGCATTTT
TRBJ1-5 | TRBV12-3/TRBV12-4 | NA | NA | CASSFNNQPQHF | TGTGCCAGCAGTTTTAACAATCAGCCCCAGCATTTT
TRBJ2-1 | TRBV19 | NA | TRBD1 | CASTTGQVASEQFF | TGTGCCAGTACCACGGGACAGGTCGCTAGTGAGCAGTTCTTC
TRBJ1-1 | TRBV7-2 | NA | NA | CASSFGVGGGIAEAFF | TGTGCCAGCAGCTTTGGGGTTGGAGGTGGGATCGCTGAAGCTTTCTTT
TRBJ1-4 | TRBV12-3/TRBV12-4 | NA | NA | CASGGLGKLFF | TGTGCCAGCGGTGGTTTGGGAAAACTGTTTTTT
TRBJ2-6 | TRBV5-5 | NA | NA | CASSLTDSGANVLTF | TGTGCCAGCAGCTTGACCGACTCTGGGGCCAACGTCCTGACTTTC
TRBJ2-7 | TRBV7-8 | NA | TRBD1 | CASSFSQGGSTYEQYF | TGTGCCAGCAGCTTTTCACAGGGGGGTTCGACCTACGAGCAGTACTTC
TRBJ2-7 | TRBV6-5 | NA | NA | CASGTLPSYEQYF | TGTGCCAGCGGCACCCTCCCGTCCTACGAGCAGTACTTC
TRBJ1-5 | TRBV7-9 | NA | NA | CASSLGGNSNQPQHF | TGTGCCAGCAGCCTCGGGGGGAATAGCAATCAGCCCCAGCATTTT
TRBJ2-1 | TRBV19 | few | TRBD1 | CASSIRDRGNEQFF | TGTGCCAGTAGTATAAGGGACAGGGGCAATGAGCAGTTCTTC
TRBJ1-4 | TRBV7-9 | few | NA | CASSSGDGQNEKLFF | TGTGCCAGCAGCAGTGGGGACGGTCAAAATGAAAAACTGTTTTTT
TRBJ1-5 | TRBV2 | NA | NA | CASSGIRQAGPQHF | TGTGCCAGCAGTGGGATTAGACAGGCCGGGCCCCAGCATTTT
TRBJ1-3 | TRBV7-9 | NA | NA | CASSPGLDTIYF | TGTGCCAGCAGCCCCGGTTTGGACACCATATATTTT
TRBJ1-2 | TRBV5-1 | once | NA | CASSPTDNYGYTF | TGCGCCAGCAGCCCCACGGACAACTATGGCTACACCTTC
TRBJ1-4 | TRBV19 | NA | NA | CASSIVGGTPEKLFF | TGTGCCAGTAGTATAGTAGGAGGGACACCTGAAAAACTGTTTTTT
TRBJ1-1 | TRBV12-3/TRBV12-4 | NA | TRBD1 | CASRWTGNTEAFF | TGTGCCAGCAGGTGGACAGGGAACACTGAAGCTTTCTTT
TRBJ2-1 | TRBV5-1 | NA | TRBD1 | CASTPGQPYNEQFF | TGCGCCAGCACCCCGGGACAGCCTTACAATGAGCAGTTCTTC